This entry describes one T cell receptor (beta chain). The data were obtained in a study of PD-L1 blockade in urothelial cancer. Study background: Atezolizumab therapy began for patients around 2014, dosed at 1,200 mg intravenously every 3 weeks. About nine tenths of the roughly 30 patients were men whose urothelial cancer was bladder-origin.

Time point described: pretreatment peripheral blood. Germline trimming cut 4 bases from V and 2 bases from J; bases unmatched to any gene: 1. Germline V gives CDR1 KGHSH, CDR2 LQKENI. The CDR3 loop spans 13 amino acids. Assay: immunoSEQ multiplex PCR; the TCRdb copy retains only in-frame clones and omits some. In the table there are about 50,000 clones, around 88% of which are singletons. J is TRBJ1-2 and V is TRBV18; 7 nucleotides line up with TRBD1. Material: PBMCs, obtained around atezolizumab (anti-PD-L1) treatment. The origin of this receptor is a woman in her fifties or sixties with urothelial cancer. The CDR3 nucleotides read TGTGCCAGCTCACAACAGGGGAACTATGGCTACACCTTC. As protein: CASSQQGNYGYTF. The whole variable domain, filled in from reference TRBV18 and TRBJ1-2, reads NAGVMQNPRHLVRRRGQEARLRCSPMKGHSHVYWYRQLPEEGLKFMVYLQKENIIDESGMPKERFSAEFPKEGPSILRIQQVVRGDSAAYFCASSQQGNYGYTFGSGTRLTVV.